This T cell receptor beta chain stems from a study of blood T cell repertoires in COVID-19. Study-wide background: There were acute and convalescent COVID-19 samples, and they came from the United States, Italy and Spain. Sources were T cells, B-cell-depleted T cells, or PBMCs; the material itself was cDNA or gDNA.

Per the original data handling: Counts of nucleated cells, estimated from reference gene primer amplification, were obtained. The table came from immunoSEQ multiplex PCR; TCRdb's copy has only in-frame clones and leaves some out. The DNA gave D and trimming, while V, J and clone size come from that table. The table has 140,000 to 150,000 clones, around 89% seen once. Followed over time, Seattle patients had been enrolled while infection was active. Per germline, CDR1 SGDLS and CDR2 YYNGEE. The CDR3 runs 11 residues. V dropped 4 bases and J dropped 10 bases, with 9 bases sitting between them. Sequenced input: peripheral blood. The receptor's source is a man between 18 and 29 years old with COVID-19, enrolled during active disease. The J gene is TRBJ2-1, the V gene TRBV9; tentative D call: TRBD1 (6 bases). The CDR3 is CASSRGQEQFF. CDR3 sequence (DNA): TGTGCCAGCAGCCGAGGACAGGAGCAGTTCTTC.